The rows below give T cell receptor beta chains drawn from one sample of a study of cytomegalovirus exposure and HLA in healthy donors. Only in-frame clones appear in the TCRdb table, and some are missing; sequencing was by immunoSEQ multiplex PCR. The sample consists of some 170,000 clones, over 70% of them appearing once. Sequenced: PBMCs. All receptors derive from a male donor in good health and CMV-seronegative. CDR3s include the opening cysteine and the closing phenylalanine or tryptophan. D genes are given only for firm matches. A row's size may be missing; if present it is once, few, many or a size class.

TRBD1,TRBJ1-3,TRBV9,NA,TGTGCCAGCAGCGTAGGACAGGGGCCAGGAAACACCATATATTTT,CASSVGQGPGNTIYF
TRBD1,TRBJ2-7,TRBV7-9,NA,TGTGCCAGCAGCAAGATTCGGGACAGGGCGATCTCCTACGAGCAGTACTTC,CASSKIRDRAISYEQYF
TRBD2,TRBJ2-1,TRBV5-1,few,TGCGCCAGCAGTGCGGGGGGTACAAATTCCGGTGAGCAGTTCTTC,CASSAGGTNSGEQFF
TRBD1,TRBJ1-4,TRBV18,few,TGTGCCAGCTCACGCAATAGGGGGCTAGGAACTAATGAAAAACTGTTTTTT,CASSRNRGLGTNEKLFF
NA,TRBJ2-7,TRBV10-3,NA,TGTGCCATCAGTGAGTCCGCCGGGACTCCCTACGAGCAGTACTTC,CAISESAGTPYEQYF
TRBD2,TRBJ2-1,TRBV27,NA,TGTGCCAGCGGGCTAGCGGGAGTCAATGAGCAGTTCTTC,CASGLAGVNEQFF
TRBD1,TRBJ1-1,TRBV19,NA,TGTGCCAGTAGTATGGACTACAGGGGGGGGACTGAAGCTTTCTTT,CASSMDYRGGTEAFF
TRBD2,TRBJ2-3,TRBV28,NA,TGTGCCAGCAGTTTATCCAGCGGGGGGGCCAAAGATACGCAGTATTTT,CASSLSSGGAKDTQYF
NA,TRBJ2-1,TRBV28,NA,TGTGCCAGCAGTTCCTCCCTAATATATGAGCAGTTCTTC,CASSSSLIYEQFF
NA,TRBJ1-3,TRBV7-3,NA,TGTGCCAGCAGTCCCCCAGTCGGGAACACCATATATTTT,CASSPPVGNTIYF